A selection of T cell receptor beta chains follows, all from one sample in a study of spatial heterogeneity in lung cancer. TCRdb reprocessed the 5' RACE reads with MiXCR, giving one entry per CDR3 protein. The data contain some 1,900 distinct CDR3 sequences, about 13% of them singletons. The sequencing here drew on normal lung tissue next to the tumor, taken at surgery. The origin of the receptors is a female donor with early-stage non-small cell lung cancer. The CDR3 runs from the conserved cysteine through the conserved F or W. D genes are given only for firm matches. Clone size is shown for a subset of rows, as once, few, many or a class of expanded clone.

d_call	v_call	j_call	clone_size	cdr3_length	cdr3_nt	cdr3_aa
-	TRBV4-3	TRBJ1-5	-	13	TGCGCCAGCAGCCAAGATCGCGGTCAGCCCCAGCATTTT	CASSQDRGQPQHF
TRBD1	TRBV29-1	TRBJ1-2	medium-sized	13	TGCAGCGTTGAACCTTCGGACAGGGGCGGCTACACCTTC	CSVEPSDRGGYTF
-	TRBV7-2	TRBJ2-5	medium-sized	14	TGTGCCAGCAGCATGCCGGGACGACGAGAGACCCAGTACTTC	CASSMPGRRETQYF
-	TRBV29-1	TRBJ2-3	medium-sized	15	TGCAGCGTTGGGAGCCGACTTGGCGGCACAGATACGCAGTATTTT	CSVGSRLGGTDTQYF
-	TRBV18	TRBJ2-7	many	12	TGTGCCAGCTCACCAAATTCAAACGAGCAGTACTTC	CASSPNSNEQYF
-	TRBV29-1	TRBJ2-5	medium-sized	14	TGCAGCGTGGGGGCAGCGTACAATCAAGAGACCCAGTACTTC	CSVGAAYNQETQYF
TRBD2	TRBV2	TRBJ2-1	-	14	TGTGCCAGCACACTAGCGGGGTCCTACAATGAGCAGTTCTTC	CASTLAGSYNEQFF
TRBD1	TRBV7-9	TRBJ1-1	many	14	TGTGCCAGCAGCCTGACAGGGGGCAAAACTGAAGCTTTCTTT	CASSLTGGKTEAFF
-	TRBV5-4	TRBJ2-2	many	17	TGTGCCAGCAGCTTATCCCCTACGGGATTGGATAGCGGGGAGCTGTTTTTT	CASSLSPTGLDSGELFF
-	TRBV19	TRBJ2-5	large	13	TGTGCCAGTAGTAGTAGGGGCCAAGAGACCCAGTACTTC	CASSSRGQETQYF